This TCR beta chain is drawn from a study of a mutant IDH1 vaccine in newly diagnosed glioma. Whole-study context: Averaging around 42 years of age, treated patients were about 62% male and approximately 40% female. The therapy given earlier, which was standard therapy, consisted of radiotherapy, temozolomide, or both, and most of the patients received both.

Turning to this clone: Its matching antigen is unknown.

Measured with immunoSEQ multiplex PCR; TCRdb has only the in-frame clones, and not every one. The table includes more than 55,000 clones, 80% to 85% detected once. Time point denoted: week 35, safety follow-up. It was 300 ug of mutant IDH1 20-mer peptide that made up each vaccine dose, given with topical imiquimod. Points from the study as a whole: The occurrence of vaccine-induced immune responses was seen in over 85% of patients. Changes to the top peripheral T cell clonotypes appeared unrelated to pseudoprogression.

Germline CDR1 is MNHNS and CDR2 is SASEGT. CDR3 length: 14 residues. The junction had 6 bases not matched to a gene; V was cut back by 5 bases and J by 3 bases. The sample in question was PBMCs, obtained from a glioma patient whose treatment included an IDH1 peptide vaccine. This clonotype was obtained from a man between 25 and 39 years old with glioma. The V and J genes are TRBV6-1 and TRBJ1-2; 7 bases are shared with TRBD1. CDR3 protein: CASSKGQWDYGYTF. The CDR3 nucleotides are TGTGCCAGCAGTAAGGGACAGTGGGACTATGGCTACACCTTC.